Below, 14 T cell receptor beta chains from the same sample are listed, as sequenced in a study of blood T cell repertoires in COVID-19. Repertoires were generated with immunoSEQ multiplex PCR, while TCRdb's copy carries only in-frame clones and drops some. Here the sample spans hundreds of thousands of clones, 80% to 90% being singletons. The sample was PBMCs or T cells enriched from blood (not recorded which). Receptors were obtained from a man between 18 and 35 years old who had recovered from COVID-19.

The chain couples TRBV29-1 to TRBJ1-2; TRBD1 aligns across 9 bases. Germline CDR1 reads SQVTM; CDR2 reads ANQGSEA. The CDR3 sequence is 13 residues long. J was trimmed by 8 bases and V by 3 bases; bases with no gene match: 7. The CDR3 nucleotides read TGCAGCGTTGATCCGGGACAGGGATGGGGCTACACCTTC. It translates to CSVDPGQGWGYTF.

The chain joins TRBV27 to TRBJ2-5; TRBD2 matches at 14 bases. Trimming cost V 6 bases and J 9 bases; bases outside gene matches: 15. The CDR3 length is 17 residues. Germline CDR1 is MNHEY and CDR2 is SMNVEV (reference sequence). The CDR3 here is CASSHSRGLAGDVAQYF. CDR3 coding DNA: TGTGCCAGCAGCCACTCCCGGGGACTAGCGGGGGACGTAGCCCAGTACTTC.

V and J are TRBV5-6 and TRBJ1-1, with D perhaps TRBD1 (5 bases). CDR1 and CDR2 from the germline V gene are SGHDT and YYEEEE. Trimming pared 7 bases from V and 10 bases from J, leaving 26 bases between. CDR3 length: 15 residues. The CDR3 loop is CASLWSSGDPRGAFF. The CDR3 DNA is TGTGCCAGCCTATGGAGCTCGGGGGATCCTAGGGGAGCTTTCTTT.

The chain links TRBV7-2 to TRBJ2-7, with a tentative D call TRBD1 (5 bases). Germline CDR1 and CDR2: SGHTA and FQGNSA. The CDR3 totals 15 residues. V was pared by 7 bases and J by 1 base, with 17 bases between. CDR3 sequence (DNA): TGTGCCAGCACTCGACAGAACCTATCTTCCTACGAGCAGTACTTC. As protein: CASTRQNLSSYEQYF.

The CDR3, as DNA: TGTGCCAGCAGTTTATCGTCGGGGGGCGAGCAGTACTTC. This sequence encodes CASSLSSGGEQYF. The V and J genes are TRBV27 and TRBJ2-7; 7 bases map to TRBD2. The germline V gene has CDR1 MNHEY and CDR2 SMNVEV (reference sequence). This CDR3 contains 13 residues. J was trimmed by 6 bases and V by 0 bases; bases with no gene match: 2.

The V and J genes are TRBV28 and TRBJ2-7, with 8 bases fitting TRBD2. The CDR3 contains 14 residues. Germline trimming cut 6 bases from V and 5 bases from J; bases unmatched to any gene: 9. Per germline, CDR1 MDHEN and CDR2 SYDVKM. The CDR3 DNA reads TGTGCCAGCAGCCCCGGGACTAGTCATAACGAGCAGTACTTC. Its protein product is CASSPGTSHNEQYF.

This chain uses TRBV3-1 (or the pseudogene TRBV3-2) with TRBJ2-3; 7 bases are shared with TRBD2. V shed 1 base, J shed 6 bases, and the junction held 13 bases outside the gene matches. The length of the CDR3 is 17 residues. In germline, CDR1 is LGHDT, CDR2 YNNKEL (reference sequence). Here the CDR3 DNA reads TGTGCCAGCAGCCAAGGATTTGCTAGCGGTGGCAGGGATACGCAGTATTTT. Translation: CASSQGFASGGRDTQYF.

V and J are TRBV27 and TRBJ1-4; 10 bases are a match to TRBD1. V gave up 7 bases and J gave up 6 bases; unmatched junction bases: 8. This CDR3 contains 15 residues. Germline-derived CDR1 and CDR2 are MNHEY and SMNVEV (reference sequence). The CDR3 sequence is CASNRQGARDEKLFF. Written as DNA, the CDR3 is TGTGCCAGCAACAGACAGGGGGCGCGGGATGAAAAACTGTTTTTT.

The chain combines TRBV3-1 (or the pseudogene TRBV3-2) with TRBJ2-1, with TRBD2 matching over 9 bases. CDR3 length equals 14 residues. J lost 3 bases, V lost 4 bases, and 1 base had no gene match. CDR1 LGHDT and CDR2 YNNKEL come from the germline V gene (reference sequence). The CDR3 loop reads CASSRREGYNEQFF. As DNA, the CDR3 is TGTGCCAGCAGCCGGCGGGAGGGCTACAATGAGCAGTTCTTC.

The chain is built from TRBV12-3 or TRBV12-4 and TRBJ1-2, with D maybe TRBD1 (6 bases). This CDR3 comprises 12 residues. Trimming removed 6 bases from V and 7 bases from J, with 12 bases in between. CDR3 nucleotides: TGTGCCAGCAGCTTGGTGACAGGTGGCTACACCTTC. Protein product: CASSLVTGGYTF.

The V call is TRBV28, the J call TRBJ1-1, with 8 positions matching TRBD1. The CDR3 covers 15 residues. Germline lookup yields CDR1 MDHEN and CDR2 SYDVKM. V was pared by 7 bases and J by 0 bases, with 7 bases of the junction left unmatched. The CDR3, as DNA: TGTGCCAGCACCCTAGACAGGGGATTGAACACTGAAGCTTTCTTT. The encoded protein is CASTLDRGLNTEAFF.

The J gene is TRBJ2-7, the V gene TRBV6-2 or TRBV6-3, with D possibly matching TRBD1 (6 bases). Germline assignment: CDR1 MNHEY and CDR2 SVGEGT. The V end was cut by 6 bases, the J end by 2 bases, with 17 bases between. The CDR3 covers 15 residues. The CDR3, as DNA: TGTGCCAGCAGCCCAGGACAGATAACCGCCTACGAGCAGTACTTC. Its translation: CASSPGQITAYEQYF.

This sequence joins TRBV27 and TRBJ2-1, with D possibly TRBD2 on 5 matching bases. This CDR3 contains 14 residues. The germline V and J ends were trimmed by 7 bases and 5 bases, with 15 bases remaining between them. The V gene's germline CDR1 is MNHEY and CDR2 SMNVEV (reference sequence). CDR3 DNA sequence: TGTGCCAGCAAACGGGTAGCGTTAGACAATGAGCAGTTCTTC. This codes for CASKRVALDNEQFF.

This chain links TRBV19 with TRBJ2-1, with 11 bases lining up with TRBD2. Losses at the gene ends were 7 bases for V and 7 bases for J; bases not matched to a gene: 6. Germline CDR1 and CDR2: LNHDA and SQIVND (reference sequence). The CDR3 is 14 amino acids. CDR3 amino acids: CASIPSGGSNEQFF. Here the CDR3 DNA reads TGTGCCAGTATCCCTAGCGGGGGGAGTAATGAGCAGTTCTTC.